The next 3 T cell receptor beta chains were all read from a single sample in a study of regulatory T cells in long-lasting Graves disease. Noted time point: newly diagnosed GD, antithyroid drugs for less than 3 months. RNA isolated from PBMCs was used to make the TCR library. For TCR beta, libraries came from iRepertoire HTBI primers and Arm-PCR of CDR3 regions. TCRdb reanalysed the multiplex PCR reads using MiXCR and keeps one entry per CDR3 protein. Among 620,000 or so distinct CDR3 sequences listed, around 17% were seen once. The sample was also reused in another study, on T cells in Graves' hyperthyroidism and ophthalmopathy.

The material was peripheral blood mononuclear cells (PBMCs), obtained at new diagnosis, from a patient treated with antithyroid drugs. These receptors originate from a woman aged 25 to 45 with Graves disease.

This clonotype occurred a few times. The genes are TRBV29-1 and TRBJ2-1, with 10 bases lining up with TRBD2. CDR1 is SQVTM and CDR2 is ANQGSEA in the germline V gene. V was pared by 3 bases and J by 2 bases, with 10 bases of the junction left unmatched. The CDR3 length is 17 residues. The chain's CDR3 is CSVDLASGSVPYNEQFF. The DNA for the CDR3 is TGCAGCGTTGACCTAGCTAGCGGGAGTGTCCCCTACAATGAGCAGTTCTTC.

This sequence joins TRBV20-1 and TRBJ1-2; perhaps TRBD1 as D (5 bases). Trimming took off 5 bases at V and 4 bases at J, with 14 bases between the two ends. Germline assignment: CDR1 DFQATT and CDR2 SNEGSKA (reference sequence). The CDR3 sequence is 13 residues long. The chain's CDR3 is CSALIPTAYGYTF. DNA of the CDR3: TGCAGTGCTCTAATCCCGACAGCCTATGGCTACACCTTC.

This clonotype was seen at least ten times. This chain uses TRBV28 with TRBJ2-1; no clear D gene. The V and J ends lost 10 bases and 7 bases respectively, with 8 bases between them. The CDR3 is made up of 10 amino acids. From germline, CDR1 is MDHEN and CDR2 SYDVKM. The CDR3 region has the DNA TGTGCCATCTGGGTAAATGAGCAGTTCTTC. This translates into CAIWVNEQFF.